The rows below give T cell receptor beta chains drawn from one sample of a study of cytomegalovirus exposure and HLA in healthy donors. This table comes from immunoSEQ multiplex PCR, and its TCRdb copy is limited to in-frame clones, with some not included. The sample comprises 150,000 to 200,000 clones, about four fifths of which are singletons, and approximately 7% rests with the top ten. Sequencing was performed on PBMCs. These receptors all come from a man between 18 and 29 years old in good health and CMV-seropositive. Both conserved end residues are part of each CDR3. A D gene is named only where the DNA matches it firmly. Clone size is not always given. Where it is, it says once, few, many or a class for expanded clones.

J: TRBJ2-1
size: .
D: TRBD2
V: TRBV6-4
CDR3: CASSDSGGSSEQFF
DNA: TGTGCCAGCAGTGACTCGGGCGGGAGCTCCGAGCAGTTCTTC

J: TRBJ2-1
size: .
D: TRBD2
V: TRBV10-1
CDR3: CASPRGSGSLGYNEQFF
DNA: TGCGCCAGCCCCCGGGGTAGCGGGAGCCTCGGATACAATGAGCAGTTCTTC

J: TRBJ2-2
size: .
D: .
V: TRBV9
CDR3: CASSKTGLMNTGELFF
DNA: TGTGCCAGCAGCAAAACGGGACTGATGAACACCGGGGAGCTGTTTTTT

J: TRBJ2-7
size: .
D: .
V: TRBV27
CDR3: CASSFRTGVLAGGLYEQYF
DNA: TGTGCCAGCAGTTTCCGGACGGGGGTACTAGCAGGAGGGTTATACGAGCAGTACTTC

J: TRBJ2-1
size: .
D: .
V: TRBV2
CDR3: CASSEIGGKGFDNEQFF
DNA: TGTGCCAGCAGTGAAATTGGCGGGAAGGGGTTTGACAATGAGCAGTTCTTC

J: TRBJ2-7
size: .
D: TRBD1
V: TRBV6-5
CDR3: CASSYPGTELEQYF
DNA: TGTGCCAGCAGTTACCCCGGGACAGAACTCGAGCAGTACTTC

J: TRBJ1-5
size: few
D: .
V: TRBV28
CDR3: CASSPLNGNQPQHF
DNA: TGTGCCAGCAGTCCACTTAACGGCAATCAGCCCCAGCATTTT

J: TRBJ2-5
size: .
D: TRBD1
V: TRBV5-1
CDR3: CASSLDGRGNTETQYF
DNA: TGCGCCAGCAGCTTGGATGGCAGGGGGAATACGGAGACCCAGTACTTC

J: TRBJ2-7
size: .
D: .
V: TRBV25-1
CDR3: CASRELLGDSYEQYF
DNA: TGTGCCAGCAGAGAGCTGTTGGGAGACTCCTACGAGCAGTACTTC

J: TRBJ1-4
size: .
D: .
V: TRBV30
CDR3: CAWSVIGADEKLFF
DNA: TGTGCCTGGAGTGTAATAGGGGCGGATGAAAAACTGTTTTTT

J: TRBJ2-1
size: once
D: .
V: TRBV9
CDR3: CASSVAARLSNEQFF
DNA: TGTGCCAGCAGCGTAGCAGCTAGGTTGAGTAATGAGCAGTTCTTC

J: TRBJ1-5
size: few
D: .
V: TRBV6-6
CDR3: CASSYAGQTSNQPQHF
DNA: TGTGCCAGCAGTTACGCCGGACAGACTAGCAATCAGCCCCAGCATTTT

J: TRBJ1-3
size: .
D: .
V: TRBV30
CDR3: CAWSLRGGSSGNTIYF
DNA: TGTGCCTGGAGCCTCCGGGGGGGAAGCTCTGGAAACACCATATATTTT

J: TRBJ1-5
size: .
D: TRBD1
V: TRBV28
CDR3: CASRKIDRVSSNQPQHF
DNA: TGTGCCAGCAGGAAAATAGACAGGGTTTCTAGCAATCAGCCCCAGCATTTT

J: TRBJ1-2
size: .
D: .
V: TRBV5-6
CDR3: CASSLTHLPSYGYTF
DNA: TGTGCCAGCAGCCTAACCCATCTTCCAAGTTATGGCTACACCTTC

J: TRBJ2-3
size: .
D: TRBD2
V: TRBV6-4
CDR3: CASSDSTGGDTQYF
DNA: TGTGCCAGCAGTGACTCGACGGGGGGAGATACGCAGTATTTT

J: TRBJ2-7
size: .
D: .
V: TRBV5-4
CDR3: CASTLSGAVGNEQYF
DNA: TGTGCCAGCACCCTTAGCGGAGCCGTCGGGAACGAGCAGTACTTC

J: TRBJ2-3
size: .
D: TRBD2
V: TRBV6-4
CDR3: CASSGEAGVPQYF
DNA: TGTGCCAGCAGTGGGGAAGCGGGAGTACCGCAGTATTTT

J: TRBJ1-5
size: .
D: TRBD1
V: TRBV19
CDR3: CASSTDRPNQPQHF
DNA: TGTGCCAGTAGTACGGACAGGCCCAATCAGCCCCAGCATTTT

J: TRBJ2-7
size: .
D: TRBD2
V: TRBV27
CDR3: CASSLAGGTTLQYF
DNA: TGTGCCAGCAGTTTAGCGGGAGGGACTACGTTACAGTACTTC

J: TRBJ2-1
size: .
D: .
V: TRBV9
CDR3: CASSAPGTLNNEQFF
DNA: TGTGCCAGCAGCGCACCCGGGACACTAAACAATGAGCAGTTCTTC

J: TRBJ1-1
size: .
D: TRBD1
V: TRBV9
CDR3: CASSVEGQGARGEAFF
DNA: TGTGCCAGCAGCGTAGAGGGACAGGGGGCGCGGGGTGAAGCTTTCTTT

J: TRBJ2-3
size: .
D: TRBD2
V: TRBV27
CDR3: CASSSGLAGGISTDTQYF
DNA: TGTGCCAGCAGCTCCGGACTAGCGGGAGGGATCAGCACAGATACGCAGTATTTT

J: TRBJ1-4
size: .
D: TRBD1
V: TRBV28
CDR3: CASSSFSGTGEKLFF
DNA: TGTGCCAGCAGTTCATTTTCAGGGACAGGCGAAAAACTGTTTTTT

J: TRBJ2-2
size: once
D: TRBD2
V: TRBV30
CDR3: CAWSKAGGPNTGELFF
DNA: TGTGCCTGGAGTAAAGCGGGAGGTCCGAACACCGGGGAGCTGTTTTTT

J: TRBJ2-5
size: .
D: .
V: TRBV6-1
CDR3: CASSEIGGMWETQYF
DNA: TGTGCCAGCAGTGAAATTGGCGGGATGTGGGAGACCCAGTACTTC

J: TRBJ2-2
size: .
D: .
V: TRBV27
CDR3: CASSLSITGELFF
DNA: TGTGCCAGCAGTTTATCCATCACCGGGGAGCTGTTTTTT

J: TRBJ2-5
size: .
D: .
V: TRBV15
CDR3: CATSWQGLGETQYF
DNA: TGTGCCACCAGTTGGCAGGGGTTGGGAGAGACCCAGTACTTC

J: TRBJ2-2
size: .
D: TRBD1
V: TRBV5-1
CDR3: CASTVNRGLTGELFF
DNA: TGCGCCAGCACGGTGAACAGGGGGCTTACCGGGGAGCTGTTTTTT

J: TRBJ1-1
size: once
D: .
V: TRBV7-9
CDR3: CASSPSGGSQAFF
DNA: TGTGCCAGCAGCCCCTCCGGGGGTTCGCAAGCTTTCTTT

J: TRBJ2-2
size: .
D: TRBD2
V: TRBV5-1
CDR3: CASSSLLAGGSGELFF
DNA: TGCGCCAGCAGCTCCCTACTAGCGGGAGGATCCGGGGAGCTGTTTTTT

J: TRBJ1-4
size: .
D: .
V: TRBV29-1
CDR3: CSVPTGSANEKLFF
DNA: TGCAGCGTGCCCACAGGGTCGGCTAATGAAAAACTGTTTTTT

J: TRBJ2-2
size: .
D: .
V: TRBV11-2
CDR3: CASSFRMGSTGELFF
DNA: TGTGCCAGCAGCTTCAGAATGGGGAGCACCGGGGAGCTGTTTTTT

J: TRBJ2-1
size: .
D: TRBD2
V: TRBV5-1
CDR3: CASRPGLAGAGGRDEQFF
DNA: TGCGCCAGCAGGCCGGGACTAGCGGGAGCAGGAGGTAGAGATGAGCAGTTCTTC

J: TRBJ1-5
size: .
D: TRBD1
V: TRBV6-6
CDR3: CASRPQGWNQPQHF
DNA: TGTGCCAGCAGGCCACAGGGGTGGAATCAGCCCCAGCATTTT

J: TRBJ2-2
size: .
D: .
V: TRBV10-3
CDR3: CAIGGRTNTGELFF
DNA: TGTGCCATCGGAGGACGGACTAACACCGGGGAGCTGTTTTTT

J: TRBJ2-2
size: .
D: TRBD1
V: TRBV19
CDR3: CASSRGQVNTGELFF
DNA: TGTGCCAGTAGTAGAGGACAGGTTAACACCGGGGAGCTGTTTTTT

J: TRBJ1-5
size: once
D: .
V: TRBV15
CDR3: CATSREAKTAPHF
DNA: TGTGCCACCAGCAGAGAGGCGAAGACAGCTCCGCATTTC

J: TRBJ1-4
size: .
D: .
V: TRBV19
CDR3: CASSIPTGLSEKLFF
DNA: TGTGCCAGTAGTATCCCAACAGGGTTGAGTGAAAAACTGTTTTTT

J: TRBJ2-5
size: .
D: .
V: TRBV2
CDR3: CASSRIGQLPQETQYF
DNA: TGTGCCAGCAGTAGGATTGGACAGCTACCCCAAGAGACCCAGTACTTC

J: TRBJ1-4
size: .
D: .
V: TRBV6-1
CDR3: CASSASGTTNEKLFF
DNA: TGTGCCAGCAGTGCGTCGGGAACTACTAATGAAAAACTGTTTTTT

J: TRBJ2-7
size: .
D: .
V: TRBV4-3
CDR3: CASSQVRLPGRGDEQYF
DNA: TGCGCCAGCAGCCAAGTCCGTCTTCCGGGTCGAGGTGACGAGCAGTACTTC

J: TRBJ2-2
size: .
D: .
V: TRBV4-1
CDR3: CASRSLRERAGELFF
DNA: TGCGCCAGCAGATCCTTACGGGAGAGGGCCGGGGAGCTGTTTTTT

J: TRBJ1-5
size: .
D: TRBD1
V: TRBV7-2
CDR3: CASSSGAGTGTSAQHF
DNA: TGTGCCAGCAGCTCGGGCGCCGGGACAGGGACATCAGCCCAGCATTTT

J: TRBJ2-3
size: once
D: TRBD1
V: TRBV19
CDR3: CASSIGTGGWRVDTQYF
DNA: TGTGCCAGTAGTATAGGGACAGGGGGCTGGAGAGTAGATACGCAGTATTTT

J: TRBJ2-7
size: .
D: .
V: TRBV27
CDR3: CASSPRLEGGTYEQYF
DNA: TGTGCCAGCAGTCCCCGCCTCGAGGGAGGTACCTACGAGCAGTACTTC

J: TRBJ2-7
size: once
D: TRBD2
V: TRBV11-2
CDR3: CASSPGRAALYEQYF
DNA: TGTGCCAGCAGCCCCGGGAGGGCGGCTCTATACGAGCAGTACTTC

J: TRBJ1-1
size: once
D: .
V: TRBV30
CDR3: CAWSVWGQDTEAFF
DNA: TGTGCCTGGAGTGTTTGGGGGCAGGACACTGAAGCTTTCTTT

J: TRBJ1-5
size: few
D: .
V: TRBV25-1
CDR3: CASRDRDSNQPQHF
DNA: TGTGCCAGCAGGGACAGAGATAGCAATCAGCCCCAGCATTTT

J: TRBJ2-1
size: .
D: .
V: TRBV6-1
CDR3: CASTVISRLNEQFF
DNA: TGTGCCAGCACGGTGATTAGCCGCCTTAATGAGCAGTTCTTC

J: TRBJ1-3
size: .
D: TRBD1
V: TRBV6-5
CDR3: CASSTRTGKGNTIYF
DNA: TGTGCCAGCAGCACCAGGACAGGGAAGGGGAACACCATATATTTT

J: TRBJ1-5
size: .
D: .
V: TRBV19
CDR3: CASSLRGPNQPQHF
DNA: TGTGCCAGTAGTCTAAGGGGCCCCAATCAGCCCCAGCATTTT

J: TRBJ2-7
size: .
D: .
V: TRBV5-6
CDR3: CASSLISYPGEQYF
DNA: TGTGCCAGCAGCTTGATTAGCTATCCGGGCGAGCAGTACTTC

J: TRBJ1-5
size: .
D: TRBD1
V: TRBV6-6
CDR3: CASSAGTVNQPQHF
DNA: TGTGCCAGCAGCGCCGGGACAGTTAATCAGCCCCAGCATTTT

J: TRBJ2-2
size: .
D: TRBD1
V: TRBV6-1
CDR3: CASSSGTGTGELFF
DNA: TGTGCCAGCAGTTCCGGGACAGGGACCGGGGAGCTGTTTTTT

J: TRBJ2-7
size: once
D: TRBD1
V: TRBV28
CDR3: CASRGGQGALWEQYF
DNA: TGTGCCAGCAGGGGTGGGCAGGGGGCTTTGTGGGAGCAGTACTTC

J: TRBJ2-1
size: .
D: .
V: TRBV5-1
CDR3: CASREFDSYNEQFF
DNA: TGCGCCAGCCGGGAGTTCGACTCCTACAATGAGCAGTTCTTC

J: TRBJ2-2
size: .
D: TRBD2
V: TRBV2
CDR3: CASSAGLAGGGELFF
DNA: TGTGCCAGCAGTGCAGGACTAGCGGGAGGCGGGGAGCTGTTTTTT

J: TRBJ2-5
size: .
D: TRBD2
V: TRBV11-2
CDR3: CASSPMTSGRKETQYF
DNA: TGTGCCAGCAGCCCGATGACTAGCGGGAGGAAAGAGACCCAGTACTTC

J: TRBJ1-4
size: .
D: .
V: TRBV6-5
CDR3: CASSPTLQGSVFF
DNA: TGTGCCAGCAGCCCTACTTTACAGGGTTCGGTGTTTTTT